The 26 T cell receptor beta chains reported below all come from one sample, sequenced in a study of cytomegalovirus exposure and HLA in healthy donors. Primers: 60 Vbeta forward and 13 Jbeta reverse. Method: immunoSEQ multiplex PCR; TCRdb's copy keeps in-frame clones and lacks some. The table includes around 300,000 clones, under 80% detected once. Sample: PBMCs. The receptors here all came from a female donor in good health and CMV-seronegative.

This clone was detected only a few times. The genes are TRBV28 and TRBJ2-3, with a tentative D call TRBD2 (7 bases). Per the germline V gene, CDR1 is MDHEN and CDR2 is SYDVKM. The ends were cut back, 6 bases at V and 2 bases at J, with 18 bases in the middle. This CDR3 contains 16 residues. CDR3 in DNA: TGTGCCAGCAGGGGGGGCAGGGGAGGGTACACAGATACGCAGTATTTT. Translated, it gives CASRGGRGGYTDTQYF.

As for this clone: Its ends do not fully match the called genes, so a read error is possible. J is TRBJ2-7 and V is TRBV7-9; 8 bases align to TRBD2. CDR3 length equals 15 residues. The germline gives CDR1 SEHNR, CDR2 FQNEAQ (reference sequence). CDR3 protein: CSSSLTSSGQYEQYF. CDR3 coding DNA: TGTTCCAGCAGCTTAACCTCTAGCGGGCAATACGAGCAGTACTTC.

This chain uses TRBV14 with TRBJ2-1, with 7 bases fitting TRBD2. This CDR3 contains 15 residues. Germline V gene sequence: CDR1 SGHDN, CDR2 FVKESK. V dropped 4 bases and J dropped 3; count of bases not matched to a gene: 6. The DNA for the CDR3 is TGTGCCAGCAGCCCGCAGCGGGATAACTACAATGAGCAGTTCTTC. Translating gives CASSPQRDNYNEQFF.

V gene TRBV27 combines with J gene TRBJ2-1; D may be TRBD2 (6 bases). The CDR3 contains 15 residues. Trimming took off 3 bases at V and 1 base at J, with 10 bases between the two ends. Germline V lookup: CDR1 MNHEY, CDR2 SMNVEV (reference sequence). The CDR3 sequence is CASSFGLASYNEQFF. In DNA form, the CDR3 reads TGTGCCAGCAGTTTTGGGCTAGCGTCCTACAATGAGCAGTTCTTC.

This clone has just a few counts. The rearrangement links TRBV27 to TRBJ2-1; TRBD2 aligns across 8 bases. Germline V gene lookup returns CDR1 MNHEY and CDR2 SMNVEV (reference sequence). The length of the CDR3 is 15 residues. The J segment lost 2 bases and the V segment lost 5 bases, leaving 5 bases of the junction unmatched. CDR3 residues: CASSGTGGAYNEQFF. The CDR3 bases are TGTGCCAGCAGTGGTACGGGGGGGGCCTACAATGAGCAGTTCTTC.

This rearrangement joins TRBV10-3 to TRBJ1-1; maybe TRBD1 (6 bases). The CDR3 loop spans 14 amino acids. Germline V gives CDR1 ENHRY, CDR2 SYGVKD. V lost 4 bases and J 3 bases, leaving 12 bases between the germline ends. CDR3 sequence reads: CAISGRQGYTEAFF. In DNA form, the CDR3 reads TGTGCCATCAGTGGGAGGCAGGGGTACACTGAAGCTTTCTTT.

This chain links TRBV7-9 with TRBJ1-4; tentatively, D is TRBD1 (5 bases). Looked up from germline, CDR1 is SEHNR and CDR2 is FQNEAQ (reference sequence). This CDR3 comprises 12 residues. Trimming removed 8 bases from V and 8 bases from J, with 12 bases in between. The CDR3 DNA follows: TGTGCCAGCCGGGGGACGGGGGAAAAACTGTTTTTT. Its protein product is CASRGTGEKLFF.

This clone was observed a single time. The rearrangement uses TRBV27 and TRBJ1-1; 7 bases map to TRBD1. Losses at the gene ends were 2 bases for V and 6 bases for J; bases not matched to a gene: 6. Germline V gene lookup returns CDR1 MNHEY and CDR2 SMNVEV (reference sequence). This CDR3 is 14 amino acids long. Here the CDR3 reads CASSLSAQGPEAFF. The CDR3 DNA reads as TGTGCCAGCAGTTTAAGTGCACAGGGGCCTGAAGCTTTCTTT.

DNA for the CDR3: TGTGCCAGCAGTTTCCGTCGATTCACAGGGGGCCGGCAGCCCCAGCATTTT. It specifies CASSFRRFTGGRQPQHF. The chain is built from TRBV28 and TRBJ1-5; 9 bases agree with TRBD1. The trim removed 3 bases at V and 7 bases at J, leaving 13 bases unmatched. The CDR3 is 17 residues long. CDR1 and CDR2 from the germline V gene are MDHEN and SYDVKM.

V usage is TRBV11-2 and J usage is TRBJ1-3; D is possibly TRBD1 (5 bases). The CDR3 loop spans 17 amino acids. V gave up 4 bases and J gave up 0 bases, with 16 bases separating them. CDR1 and CDR2 (germline): SGHAT, FQNNGV. CDR3: CASSSGPTTFSGNTIYF. The CDR3 nucleotides read TGTGCCAGCAGCTCAGGGCCTACTACCTTCTCTGGAAACACCATATATTTT.

The V call is TRBV2, the J call TRBJ1-2; 10 bases are a match to TRBD1. This CDR3 region has 16 residues. Germline V gene data show CDR1 as SNHLY and CDR2 as FYNNEI. The V segment lost 6 bases and the J segment 2 bases; nucleotides outside the gene matches: 9. The CDR3 coding sequence is TGTGCCAGCAGACCCCCGGGACAGGGGTTAAACTATGGCTACACCTTC. Translating gives CASRPPGQGLNYGYTF.

The CDR3 DNA reads TGCGCCAGCAGCCAAGAGACAGAGACTTATGGCTACACCTTC. It translates to CASSQETETYGYTF. This chain joins TRBV4-1 and TRBJ1-2, with TRBD1 as a possible D gene (5 bases). The length of the CDR3 is 14 residues. CDR1 is MGHRA and CDR2 is YSYEKL in the germline V gene. Trimming removed 0 bases from V and 5 bases from J, with 10 bases in between.

This rearrangement joins TRBV2 to TRBJ2-5, with unresolved D. CDR3 size: 12 residues. CDR1 and CDR2 from the germline V gene are SNHLY and FYNNEI. V was clipped by 6 bases and J by 0 bases, with 5 bases between them. For the CDR3, the DNA is TGTGCCAGCAGAACGGACCAAGAGACCCAGTACTTC. This encodes CASRTDQETQYF.

This sequence joins TRBV19 and TRBJ1-2; 8 bases map to TRBD1. V was pared by 3 bases and J by 8 bases, with 17 bases of the junction left unmatched. There are 17 residues in the CDR3. Germline V gene data show CDR1 as LNHDA and CDR2 as SQIVND (reference sequence). The CDR3 loop is CASSIILGKGQGGGYTF. The CDR3 DNA reads as TGTGCCAGTAGTATCATTTTGGGGAAAGGACAGGGCGGCGGCTACACCTTC.

V usage is TRBV2 and J usage is TRBJ1-5, with D possibly TRBD1 on 6 matching bases. V gave up 6 bases and J gave up 5 bases, with 17 bases separating them. The CDR3 is 15 amino acids. The germline V gene encodes CDR1 SNHLY and CDR2 FYNNEI. CDR3 sequence: CASRVTDSSYQPQHF. The CDR3 DNA sequence: TGTGCCAGCAGAGTAACGGACAGTAGTTATCAGCCCCAGCATTTT.

The chain recombines TRBV4-1 with TRBJ2-7; D gene uncertain. The CDR3 is 14 amino acids. The V end was cut by 2 bases, the J end by 2 bases, with 10 bases between. Germline CDR1 and CDR2: MGHRA and YSYEKL. CDR3 sequence: CASSQSIAAYEQYF. The CDR3 bases are TGCGCCAGCAGCCAATCCATAGCCGCCTACGAGCAGTACTTC.

The V call is TRBV7-8, the J call TRBJ2-1, with 8 bases matching TRBD2. Per the germline V gene, CDR1 is SGHVS and CDR2 is FQNEAQ. This CDR3 is built from 16 residues. V lost 5 bases and J lost 1; bases outside the gene matches: 7. CDR3 in amino acids: CASSPNGRASYNEQFF. The CDR3 DNA reads as TGTGCCAGCAGCCCCAACGGGAGGGCGTCCTACAATGAGCAGTTCTTC.

V gene TRBV7-8 combines with J gene TRBJ2-1; unclear D gene. Trimming took 5 bases from V and 4 from J, leaving 6 bases between them. Germline lookup yields CDR1 SGHVS and CDR2 FQNEAQ. The CDR3 covers 12 residues. Here the CDR3 reads CASSNNYNEQFF. CDR3 in DNA: TGTGCCAGCAGCAACAATTACAATGAGCAGTTCTTC.

The genes are TRBV5-6 and TRBJ2-5, with TRBD2 identical over 7 bases. The trim removed 6 bases at V and 1 base at J, leaving 12 bases unmatched. CDR1 is SGHDT and CDR2 is YYEEEE in the germline V gene. The length of the CDR3 is 16 residues. This chain's CDR3 is CASTETGGVGQETQYF. The CDR3 DNA is TGTGCCAGCACTGAAACGGGGGGAGTCGGCCAAGAGACCCAGTACTTC.

V and J are TRBV13 and TRBJ2-2; no definite D call. This CDR3 contains 15 residues. CDR1 PRHDT and CDR2 FYEKMQ come from the germline V gene (reference sequence). The V end lost 1 base, the J end lost 5 bases, and 11 bases lay between the germline ends. The CDR3 loop reads CASSLAGHSTGELFF. The CDR3 region has the DNA TGTGCCAGCAGCTTAGCAGGTCATTCAACCGGGGAGCTGTTTTTT.

In this sample, this clone turned up once. V and J are TRBV4-1 and TRBJ2-1; 10 positions agree with TRBD2. This CDR3 is 19 amino acids long. The trim removed 0 bases at V and 4 bases at J, leaving 12 bases unmatched. Germline V gives CDR1 MGHRA, CDR2 YSYEKL. CDR3 DNA: TGCGCCAGCAGCCAAGATCCCCGGGCTAGCGGGAGCGATTACAATGAGCAGTTCTTC. Translated, it gives CASSQDPRASGSDYNEQFF.

This clone was recorded a few times. The chain joins TRBV25-1 to TRBJ1-4; D not certain. The CDR3 is 18 amino acids. Per the germline V gene, CDR1 is MGHDK and CDR2 is SYGVNS. The ends were cut back, 0 bases at V and 10 bases at J, with 24 bases in the middle. CDR3 region: CASSEYFPQGSPEGKLFF. The CDR3 nucleotides read TGTGCCAGCAGTGAATACTTCCCCCAAGGCAGCCCTGAGGGAAAACTGTTTTTT.

This clone was recorded once. The chain couples TRBV9 to TRBJ2-3; 11 nucleotides line up with TRBD2. J lost 0 bases, V lost 4 bases, and 4 bases had no gene match. The CDR3 length is 16 residues. The V gene's germline CDR1 is SGDLS and CDR2 YYNGEE. The CDR3 nucleotides read TGTGCCAGCAGCCTGCGGACTAGCGGGAGCACAGATACGCAGTATTTT. This translates into CASSLRTSGSTDTQYF.

The CDR3 reads CATGGEQYF. CDR3 DNA sequence: TGTGCCACTGGAGGGGAGCAGTACTTC. This chain joins TRBV6-1 and TRBJ2-7; TRBD2 might be the D (6 bases). Germline V gene sequence: CDR1 MNHNS, CDR2 SASEGT. V dropped 10 bases and J dropped 7 bases, with 8 bases sitting between them. This CDR3 has 9 residues.

The chain combines TRBV9 with TRBJ2-2; 10 nucleotides match TRBD2. This CDR3 has 19 residues. In germline, CDR1 is SGDLS, CDR2 YYNGEE. V lost 5 bases, J lost 0 bases, and 13 bases stayed unmatched. The CDR3 DNA reads as TGTGCCAGCAGGGGAGCGGGGACTAGCGTGGAAGCGAACACCGGGGAGCTGTTTTTT. The encoded protein is CASRGAGTSVEANTGELFF.

This clone occurred a few times. V usage is TRBV2 and J usage is TRBJ1-5; 8 bases align to TRBD1. The germline V gene has CDR1 SNHLY and CDR2 FYNNEI. V shed 6 bases and J 5 bases; nucleotides not matched to a gene: 6. The CDR3 length is 14 residues. In DNA form, the CDR3 reads TGTGCCAGCAGCACGGACAGGGAGGATCAGCCCCAGCATTTT. The encoded protein is CASSTDREDQPQHF.